Each of the 25 T cell receptor beta chains below was sequenced from the same sample in a study of human T cells and chemical hapten exposure (dated by TCRdb to about 2021). The sample's time point, from its label and the paper: patch test 2, 6 weeks after DPC sensitization. The sample's treatment or condition label, decoded: therapeutic diphenylcyclopropenone sensitization with weekly scalp DPC. Libraries were built with RACE. TCRdb shows the sequencer as NextSeq 500. TCRdb reanalyzed the raw reads on its own, using fastp at Q25 for trimming and MiXCR for clone calling, and kept in-frame beta chains. Merged by CDR3 protein, the rows form single entries marked with the most common genes and DNA. Across this sample there are 80,000 to 95,000 distinct CDR3 sequences, with around 10% seen only once. The ten largest clones represent roughly 2.2% of the sample. The input for sequencing was whole blood, taken in connection with sensitization to the hapten diphenylcyclopropenone (DPC). The receptor set was obtained from a man aged 35 to 55 with alopecia areata. Some clones in this sample may be carry-over from other donors' samples.

V gene TRBV5-1 combines with J gene TRBJ2-3; the match to TRBD2 covers 11 bases. The ends lost 1 base at V and 4 bases at J; junction bases unmatched: 8. Germline V CDR1 and CDR2: SGHRS, YFSETQ. The CDR3 has 17 residues. This CDR3 reads CASSLLLAGDISDTQYF. The DNA of the CDR3 is TGCGCCAGCAGCTTGTTACTAGCGGGGGACATATCAGATACGCAGTATTTT.

The V and J genes are TRBV27 and TRBJ2-2; D is unresolved. V was shortened by 0 bases and J by 7 bases, with 3 bases between the two germline ends. The CDR3 spans 12 residues. Germline lookup yields CDR1 MNHEY and CDR2 SMNVEV (reference sequence). CDR3 nucleotides: TGTGCCAGCAGTTTATCGTTCGGGGAGCTGTTTTTT. Residues: CASSLSFGELFF.

A few counts support this clonotype. The chain links TRBV12-3 or TRBV12-4 to TRBJ2-2, with TRBD1 matching 7 bases. CDR3 length: 15 residues. The junction had 4 bases not matched to a gene; V was cut back by 5 bases and J by 1 base. DNA of the CDR3: TGTGCCAGCAGTGCCGGACAGGTGAACACCGGGGAGCTGTTTTTT. Translated: CASSAGQVNTGELFF.

This chain links TRBV13 with TRBJ2-3, with 10 bases matching TRBD2. Trimming took 4 bases from V and 3 from J; bases not matched to a gene: 4. Germline loops: CDR1 PRHDT, CDR2 FYEKMQ (reference sequence). CDR3 length: 15 residues. Here the CDR3 DNA reads TGTGCCAGCAGCTCAAGCGGGAGGGCTACAGATACGCAGTATTTT. Its translation is CASSSSGRATDTQYF.

The chain carries TRBV7-9 and TRBJ1-5, with 10 bases fitting TRBD1. Germline lookup yields CDR1 SEHNR and CDR2 FQNEAQ (reference sequence). The CDR3 has 14 residues. Germline trimming cut 5 bases from V and 6 bases from J; bases unmatched to any gene: 4. The CDR3: CASSRGTGVQPQHF. The CDR3, as DNA: TGTGCCAGCAGCCGCGGGACAGGGGTTCAGCCCCAGCATTTT.

This clonotype was recorded a few times. V usage is TRBV30 and J usage is TRBJ1-2; no reliable D call. The CDR3 has 13 residues. V lost 1 base and J lost 2, with 8 bases in between. The germline gives CDR1 GTSNPN, CDR2 SVGIG (reference sequence). This CDR3 reads CAWSDQENYGYTF. CDR3 nucleotide sequence: TGTGCCTGGAGTGATCAGGAGAACTATGGCTACACCTTC.

This clonotype was observed many times. The chain's CDR3 is CASSYTVYNEQFF. CDR3 DNA sequence: TGTGCCAGCAGTTATACAGTCTACAATGAGCAGTTCTTC. The chain has TRBV6-6 and TRBJ2-1; the D is unclear. The germline V gene encodes CDR1 MNHNY and CDR2 SVGAGI (reference sequence). The germline V and J ends were trimmed by 3 bases and 3 bases, with 6 bases remaining between them. The CDR3 spans 13 residues.

In this sample, this clonotype turned up many times. The rearrangement links TRBV7-9 to TRBJ2-3; 10 bases map to TRBD2. The CDR3 spans 17 residues. Germline CDR1 reads SEHNR; CDR2 reads FQNEAQ (reference sequence). Germline trimming cut 4 bases from V and 1 base from J; bases unmatched to any gene: 8. CDR3 nucleotide sequence: TGTGCCAGCAGCTCGACAACGAGCGGGAGGGGCACAGATACGCAGTATTTT. Translation gives CASSSTTSGRGTDTQYF.

This clonotype appeared a few times. The chain recombines TRBV6-6 with TRBJ1-3; D uncertain. Germline V lookup: CDR1 MNHNY, CDR2 SVGAGI (reference sequence). Trimming left V 0 bases short and J 0 bases short, with 6 bases between. There are 15 residues in the CDR3. The CDR3 region has the DNA TGTGCCAGCAGTTACTCGGCAGACTCTGGAAACACCATATATTTT. Residues: CASSYSADSGNTIYF.

The chain uses TRBV27 and TRBJ2-1; D call uncertain. CDR1 is MNHEY and CDR2 is SMNVEV in the germline V gene (reference sequence). The CDR3 runs 12 residues. The V end lost 4 bases, the J end lost 6 bases, and 7 bases lay between the germline ends. The CDR3 bases are TGTGCCAGCAGTTCGTACACCAATGAGCAGTTCTTC. This gives the protein CASSSYTNEQFF.

This clonotype has only a few counts. The chain joins TRBV6-5 to TRBJ2-5, with D possibly TRBD1 on 6 matching bases. Trimming left V 5 bases short and J 5 bases short, with 21 bases between. The CDR3 length is 16 residues. CDR1 and CDR2 from the germline V gene are MNHEY and SVGAGI. DNA for the CDR3: TGTGCCAGCAGTCCTCTCTTCAACAGGGATAGGGAGACCCAGTACTTC. Its protein is CASSPLFNRDRETQYF.

The rearrangement uses TRBV7-9 and TRBJ1-4; TRBD1 matches 11 bases. CDR3 size: 15 residues. CDR1 is SEHNR, CDR2 FQNEAQ, per germline (reference sequence). The J segment lost 10 bases and the V segment lost 5 bases, leaving 9 bases of the junction unmatched. CDR3 region: CASSPGQGVFGKLFF. The CDR3 nucleotides read TGTGCCAGCAGCCCGGGACAGGGGGTCTTTGGAAAACTGTTTTTT.

Many counts were recorded for this clonotype. This rearrangement joins TRBV29-1 to TRBJ1-4; 9 bases map to TRBD1. There are 14 residues in the CDR3. Losses at the gene ends were 8 bases for V and 7 bases for J; bases not matched to a gene: 11. Germline loops: CDR1 SQVTM, CDR2 ANQGSEA. In DNA, the CDR3 is TGCAGCATTAAGACGGGACAGGGCGGTGAAAAACTGTTTTTT. Translated: CSIKTGQGGEKLFF.

This clonotype came up a few times. The chain couples TRBV3-2 to TRBJ2-1; the table's D call TRBD2 went unverified against the DNA. TRBV3-2 is listed as a pseudogene. This CDR3 is built from 17 residues. The DNA for the CDR3 is TGTGCCAGCAGCCCCGGGCATAGCGCAAGAGGGTACAATGAGCAGTTCTTC. Its protein product is CASSPGHSARGYNEQFF.

The chain employs TRBV6-2 or TRBV6-3 and TRBJ2-2; a weak D match, TRBD2 (5 bases). The germline V gene has CDR1 MNHEY and CDR2 SVGEGT. CDR3 length equals 16 residues. The V end lost 5 bases, the J end lost 5 bases, and 18 bases lay between the germline ends. As DNA, the CDR3 is TGTGCCAGCAGTCGTCCGACCGGGGTGAGGACCGGGGAGCTGTTTTTT. Amino acid sequence: CASSRPTGVRTGELFF.

The chain has TRBV6-2 or TRBV6-3 and TRBJ1-1; 8 positions match TRBD1. Germline V CDR1 and CDR2: MNHEY, SVGEGT. The J segment lost 3 bases and the V segment lost 2 bases, leaving 8 bases of the junction unmatched. The CDR3 extends over 16 amino acids. The CDR3 DNA follows: TGTGCCAGCAGTTACCTGCAGGGGGCTGTGGACACTGAAGCTTTCTTT. Its translation: CASSYLQGAVDTEAFF.

This clonotype has a count of ten or more. The chain links TRBV5-5 to TRBJ2-3; no clear D. This CDR3 has 14 residues. V was cut by 4 bases and J by 0 bases, with 9 bases left in between. Germline CDR1 SGHKS, CDR2 YYEKEE (reference sequence). The CDR3 loop reads CASSRKLSTDTQYF. The CDR3 nucleotides read TGTGCCAGCAGCCGGAAGCTAAGCACAGATACGCAGTATTTT.

The rearrangement joins TRBV7-8 to TRBJ2-7; D may be TRBD2 (5 bases). This CDR3 contains 13 residues. V shed 5 bases and J shed 9 bases, with 17 bases lying between them. Looked up from germline, CDR1 is SGHVS and CDR2 is FQNEAQ. The CDR3 reads CASSLRAEARQYV. The CDR3 nucleotides read TGTGCCAGCAGCCTACGGGCGGAGGCAAGGCAGTACGTC.

This clonotype was counted a few times. This chain connects TRBV10-3 to TRBJ2-3; D gene ambiguous. The V end was cut by 8 bases, the J end by 2 bases, with 8 bases between. The CDR3 has 12 residues. CDR1 and CDR2 from the germline V gene are ENHRY and SYGVKD. In DNA form, the CDR3 reads TGTGCCATCGGCGACTTCACAGATACGCAGTATTTT. Its translation is CAIGDFTDTQYF.

The chain employs TRBV20-1 and TRBJ2-3, with TRBD2 matching 7 bases. This CDR3 spans 17 amino acids. CDR1 and CDR2 (germline): DFQATT, SNEGSKA (reference sequence). V trimming: 3 bases; J trimming: 1 base; junction bases outside the gene matches: 13. CDR3 in amino acids: CSASGLFGLGGTDTQYF. The CDR3 bases are TGCAGTGCTAGCGGGCTGTTTGGACTAGGAGGCACAGATACGCAGTATTTT.

This clonotype was seen a few times. This chain joins TRBV11-2 and TRBJ2-7; D is undetermined. The CDR3 runs to 15 residues. Trimming stripped 1 base from V and 1 base from J, with 11 bases between. Germline loops: CDR1 SGHAT, CDR2 FQNNGV. The CDR3 protein is CASSLAPLGSYEQYV. The DNA for the CDR3 is TGTGCCAGCAGCTTAGCCCCCCTTGGTTCCTACGAGCAGTACGTC.

This clonotype was counted ten times or more. The V and J genes are TRBV5-1 and TRBJ1-4, with unresolved D. This CDR3 contains 15 residues. Germline loops: CDR1 SGHRS, CDR2 YFSETQ. Trimming removed 0 bases from V and 8 bases from J, with 14 bases in between. The CDR3 sequence is CASSLGQGGGEKLFF. CDR3 bases: TGCGCCAGCAGCTTGGGGCAAGGAGGTGGGGAAAAACTGTTTTTT.

This clonotype was observed a few times. This rearrangement joins TRBV19 to TRBJ2-3, with D perhaps assigned TRBD1 or TRBD2 (7 bases each). The CDR3 has 16 amino acids. The germline V and J ends were trimmed by 7 bases and 6 bases, with 23 bases remaining between them. Germline CDR1 reads LNHDA; CDR2 reads SQIVND (reference sequence). The DNA of the CDR3 is TGTGCCAGTACCCTCGGGTTGCAGGGGGGGTATGATACGCAGTATTTT. This codes for CASTLGLQGGYDTQYF.

At least ten counts were recorded for this clonotype. This sequence joins TRBV5-5 and TRBJ1-1; perhaps TRBD1 as D (6 bases). Trimming cost V 0 bases and J 2 bases, with 20 bases left between them. The CDR3 has 18 amino acids. Germline CDR1 is SGHKS and CDR2 is YYEKEE (reference sequence). In DNA, the CDR3 is TGTGCCAGCAGCTTGGGGCTACAGGGACTGGTTACAAACACTGAAGCTTTCTTT. This encodes CASSLGLQGLVTNTEAFF.

The chain employs TRBV5-1 and TRBJ2-3; D might be TRBD2 (6 bases). V lost 2 bases, J lost 4 bases, and 11 bases lay in between. CDR1 and CDR2 from the germline V gene are SGHRS and YFSETQ. The CDR3 runs to 14 residues. CDR3 sequence reads: CASSLLATADTQYF. The CDR3 region has the DNA TGCGCCAGCAGCTTACTAGCTACAGCAGATACGCAGTATTTT.